Presented here are 20 T cell receptor beta chains from one specimen sequenced in a study of blood T cell repertoires in COVID-19. Using immunoSEQ multiplex PCR, the repertoire was profiled, and TCRdb retains in-frame clones only, with some absent. Of about 270,000 clones in the sample, under 95% were seen once. Sequenced input: PBMCs or T cells enriched from blood (not recorded which). The receptors stem from a man aged 40-49 years who had been exposed to COVID-19.

The genes are TRBV10-3 and TRBJ2-7; 7 nucleotides align to TRBD2. This CDR3 has 15 amino acids. The germline gives CDR1 ENHRY, CDR2 SYGVKD. The V segment lost 3 bases and the J segment 5 bases; nucleotides outside the gene matches: 10. CDR3 in amino acids: CAISEAGTALNEQYF. CDR3 nucleotide sequence: TGTGCCATCAGTGAAGCGGGGACCGCGTTAAACGAGCAGTACTTC.

This chain joins TRBV5-1 and TRBJ2-2, with 7 bases that match TRBD1. CDR1 and CDR2 (germline): SGHRS, YFSETQ. Trimming removed 2 bases from V and 7 bases from J; junction bases left unmatched: 5. CDR3 length: 14 amino acids. As DNA, the CDR3 is TGCGCCAGCAGCTTACAGGGGTCGCGCGGGGAGCTGTTTTTT. This codes for CASSLQGSRGELFF. The full variable domain, its missing parts supplied by reference TRBV5-1 and TRBJ2-2, is KAGVTQTPRYLIKTRGQQVTLSCSPISGHRSVSWYQQTPGQGLQFLFEYFSETQRNKGNFPGRFSGRQFSNSRSEMNVSTLELGDSALYLCASSLQGSRGELFFGEGSRLTVL.

The rearrangement links TRBV11-1 to TRBJ2-1, with 11 nucleotides matching TRBD2. The CDR3 is 16 amino acids. J was trimmed by 5 bases and V by 2 bases; bases with no gene match: 5. From germline, CDR1 is SGHAT and CDR2 FQDESV (reference sequence). CDR3 amino acids: CASSLTLAGGNNEQFF. CDR3 DNA: TGTGCCAGCAGCTTAACTCTAGCGGGAGGCAACAATGAGCAGTTCTTC. Full variable domain (remainder filled in from reference TRBV11-1 and TRBJ2-1): EAEVAQSPRYKITEKSQAVAFWCDPISGHATLYWYRQILGQGPELLVQFQDESVVDDSQLPKDRFSAERLKGVDSTLKIQPAELGDSAMYLCASSLTLAGGNNEQFFGPGTRLTVL.

This clone came up once. The chain uses TRBV11-3 and TRBJ1-3; the D is unclear. Germline CDR1 and CDR2: SGHNT and YENEEA. The CDR3 is 15 residues long. Deletions cut 0 bases from V and 0 bases from J, with 6 bases between. The CDR3 DNA reads TGTGCCAGCAGCTTAGAAACAGTCTCTGGAAACACCATATATTTT. Amino acids: CASSLETVSGNTIYF.

The chain couples TRBV15 to TRBJ2-1, with a tentative D call TRBD1 (6 bases). This CDR3 spans 13 amino acids. Germline CDR1 is LNHNV and CDR2 is YYDKDF (reference sequence). Between the trimmed V and J ends, which lost 4 bases and 6 bases, there was a span of 10 bases. In DNA form, the CDR3 reads TGTGCCACCAGCACGAACAGGGTCAATGAGCAGTTCTTC. It specifies CATSTNRVNEQFF.

The chain combines TRBV4-1 with TRBJ2-1, with no clear D. Germline V gene lookup returns CDR1 MGHRA and CDR2 YSYEKL. The germline V and J ends were trimmed by 4 bases and 7 bases, with 14 bases remaining between them. The CDR3 totals 14 residues. The CDR3 DNA reads as TGCGCCAGCAGCCCAAAGCTAGAGAGAAATGAGCAGTTCTTC. This gives the protein CASSPKLERNEQFF.

This clone was seen a single time. This chain joins TRBV18 and TRBJ1-2, with TRBD1 as a possible D gene (5 bases). The V end lost 6 bases, the J end lost 3 bases, and 17 bases lay between the germline ends. Looked up from germline, CDR1 is KGHSH and CDR2 is LQKENI. CDR3 size: 15 residues. The CDR3 loop is CASSPGPGGDYGYTF. In DNA form, the CDR3 reads TGTGCCAGCTCCCCGGGACCCGGGGGAGACTATGGCTACACCTTC.

The J gene is TRBJ1-5, the V gene TRBV28; D is perhaps TRBD1 (6 bases). Trimming shortened V by 5 bases and J by 3 bases, and 17 bases separated the two germline ends. CDR3 length: 16 residues. Germline CDR1 and CDR2: MDHEN and SYDVKM. Written as DNA, the CDR3 is TGTGCCAGCAGTATCCGACAGGTTGCCCCCAATCAGCCCCAGCATTTT. Protein sequence: CASSIRQVAPNQPQHF.

The rearrangement links TRBV30 to TRBJ2-7; perhaps TRBD2 as D (6 bases). The CDR3 has 12 residues. V was shortened by 5 bases and J by 4 bases, with 12 bases between the two germline ends. Germline values: CDR1 GTSNPN, CDR2 SVGIG (reference sequence). CDR3 nucleotides: TGTGCCTGGGAGATCGGAGGGTACGAGCAGTACTTC. Its translation: CAWEIGGYEQYF.

The chain links TRBV6-5 to TRBJ1-1; D is possibly TRBD1 (5 bases). The CDR3 length is 16 residues. Germline V CDR1 and CDR2: MNHEY, SVGAGI. V shed 0 bases and J shed 0 bases, with 11 bases lying between them. CDR3 DNA: TGTGCCAGCAGTTACTCGCTACAGGAGATGAACACTGAAGCTTTCTTT. Protein: CASSYSLQEMNTEAFF.

The CDR3 spells CASNRQLQETQYF. In DNA, the CDR3 is TGTGCCAGCAATCGACAGCTGCAAGAGACCCAGTACTTC. This chain links TRBV12-3 or TRBV12-4 with TRBJ2-5; the D gene is possibly TRBD1 (5 bases). V lost 7 bases to trimming and J lost 2 bases, with 11 bases between them. CDR3 size: 13 residues.

The V and J genes are TRBV19 and TRBJ1-6, with 8 positions matching TRBD1. The CDR3 runs 15 residues. Germline-derived CDR1 and CDR2 are LNHDA and SQIVND (reference sequence). V was clipped by 1 base and J by 10 bases; unmatched bases: 6. The CDR3 region has the DNA TGTGCCAGTAGTATAGGGGACAGGACGGCCTCACCCCTCCACTTT. This encodes CASSIGDRTASPLHF.

The table lists this clone with a count of one. The CDR3 here is CASSSLKSGRSKNIQYF. In nucleotides, the CDR3 is TGTGCCAGCAGCTCCTTAAAGAGCGGGAGATCCAAAAACATTCAGTACTTC. The chain joins TRBV11-2 to TRBJ2-4, with 8 bases that match TRBD2. This CDR3 has 17 amino acids. V dropped 4 bases and J dropped 2; count of bases not matched to a gene: 10. CDR1 is SGHAT, CDR2 FQNNGV, per germline.

The chain links TRBV5-1 to TRBJ2-2, with 9 bases fitting TRBD1. The V gene end was trimmed by 1 base and the J gene end by 4 bases; junction bases not matched to a gene: 5. Germline V gene lookup returns CDR1 SGHRS and CDR2 YFSETQ. The CDR3 sequence is 16 residues long. The CDR3 coding sequence is TGCGCCAGCAGCTTGCATGGGACAGGGACCACCGGGGAGCTGTTTTTT. Translated, it gives CASSLHGTGTTGELFF.

J is TRBJ2-3 and V is TRBV27; TRBD1 aligns across 8 bases. CDR1 and CDR2 from the germline V gene are MNHEY and SMNVEV (reference sequence). The CDR3 covers 16 residues. Losses at the gene ends were 7 bases for V and 4 bases for J; bases not matched to a gene: 13. The CDR3 spells CASNPSGTGVADTQYF. CDR3 DNA sequence: TGTGCCAGCAATCCTTCCGGGACAGGTGTGGCAGATACGCAGTATTTT.

The gene calls are TRBV28 and TRBJ1-6; 9 bases are a match to TRBD1. This CDR3 comprises 17 residues. The ends lost 5 bases at V and 1 base at J; junction bases unmatched: 6. Per the germline V gene, CDR1 is MDHEN and CDR2 is SYDVKM. CDR3 in amino acids: CASSPWTGASYNSPLHF. In nucleotides, the CDR3 is TGTGCCAGCAGTCCCTGGACAGGGGCTTCCTATAATTCACCCCTCCACTTT. The entire variable domain, with the rest obtained from reference TRBV28 and TRBJ1-6, is as follows: DVKVTQSSRYLVKRTGEKVFLECVQDMDHENMFWYRQDPGLGLRLIYFSYDVKMKEKGDIPEGYSVSREKKERFSLILESASTNQTSMYLCASSPWTGASYNSPLHFGNGTRLTVT.

The CDR3 nucleotides read TGTGCCAGCAGCGTTATGCGGGGTACCTACGAGCAGTACTTC. Protein: CASSVMRGTYEQYF. The chain recombines TRBV11-3 with TRBJ2-7; TRBD2 is a possible D gene (6 bases). Germline CDR1 is SGHNT and CDR2 is YENEEA. V lost 5 bases and J 2 bases, leaving 13 bases between the germline ends. The CDR3 has 14 residues. Full variable domain (remainder filled in from reference TRBV11-3 and TRBJ2-7): EAGVVQSPRYKIIEKKQPVAFWCNPISGHNTLYWYLQNLGQGPELLIRYENEEAVDDSQLPKDRFSAERLKGVDSTLKIQPAELGDSAVYLCASSVMRGTYEQYFGPGTRLTVT.

V gene TRBV11-3 combines with J gene TRBJ2-1, with D tentatively TRBD1 (6 bases). This CDR3 is 17 amino acids long. Trimming stripped 0 bases from V and 6 bases from J, with 18 bases between. Germline V CDR1 and CDR2: SGHNT, YENEEA. The CDR3 DNA reads TGTGCCAGCAGCTTAGAAGGGGGACGGAGTCCCCTCAATGAGCAGTTCTTC. Translating gives CASSLEGGRSPLNEQFF.

DNA of the CDR3: TGTGCCAGCAGCCAAGGGGCTAGCGGACCCTACAATGAGCAGTTCTTC. Its translation: CASSQGASGPYNEQFF. This chain uses TRBV4-2 with TRBJ2-1, with 7 positions matching TRBD2. The CDR3 runs to 16 residues. CDR1 and CDR2 from the germline V gene are LGHNA and YNFKEQ. Losses at the gene ends were 1 base for V and 2 bases for J; bases not matched to a gene: 5.

V is TRBV19 and J is TRBJ2-5; 7 bases fit TRBD1. V lost 8 bases, J lost 2 bases, and 2 bases stayed unmatched. This CDR3 is 12 amino acids long. The germline V gene encodes CDR1 LNHDA and CDR2 SQIVND (reference sequence). CDR3 bases: TGTGCCAGTGGGGACAGTCAAGAGACCCAGTACTTC. As protein: CASGDSQETQYF. The variable domain in full, completed from reference TRBV19 and TRBJ2-5, reads DGGITQSPKYLFRKEGQNVTLSCEQNLNHDAMYWYRQDPGQGLRLIYYSQIVNDFQKGDIAEGYSVSREKKESFPLTVTSAQKNPTAFYLCASGDSQETQYFGPGTRLLVL.